This TCR beta chain was obtained from a study of OX40 agonist ivuxolimab in advanced cancers. Across the study: Hepatocellular carcinoma, melanoma, renal cell or head and neck cancer occurred in dose-escalation patients. The study reported partial responses in three patients: one hepatocellular carcinoma, two cutaneous melanoma.

Trimming cost V 1 base and J 8 bases, with 12 bases left between them. The CDR3 extends over 14 amino acids. Germline V CDR1 and CDR2: SGHDN, FVKESK. Assay: immunoSEQ multiplex PCR; the TCRdb copy retains only in-frame clones and omits some. The table shows some 97,000 clones, with 80% to 95% occurring only once. Remarks on this clone: The target antigen is unknown.

General study points: CD8+ T cells (on average) carried more expanded clones than CD4+ T cells. The antigen specificity of the peripheral T cells (those that were expanded) was not determined.

The chain carries TRBV14 and TRBJ1-3; D ambiguous. The sequence came from an adult with an advanced solid tumor such as melanoma, head and neck, liver or kidney cancer. The starting material was CD4+ or CD8+ T cells sorted from blood, obtained in a trial of the OX40 agonist ivuxolimab. CDR3: CASSQGSGLHTIYF. The CDR3, as DNA: TGTGCCAGCAGCCAAGGCTCAGGTTTGCACACCATATATTTT.